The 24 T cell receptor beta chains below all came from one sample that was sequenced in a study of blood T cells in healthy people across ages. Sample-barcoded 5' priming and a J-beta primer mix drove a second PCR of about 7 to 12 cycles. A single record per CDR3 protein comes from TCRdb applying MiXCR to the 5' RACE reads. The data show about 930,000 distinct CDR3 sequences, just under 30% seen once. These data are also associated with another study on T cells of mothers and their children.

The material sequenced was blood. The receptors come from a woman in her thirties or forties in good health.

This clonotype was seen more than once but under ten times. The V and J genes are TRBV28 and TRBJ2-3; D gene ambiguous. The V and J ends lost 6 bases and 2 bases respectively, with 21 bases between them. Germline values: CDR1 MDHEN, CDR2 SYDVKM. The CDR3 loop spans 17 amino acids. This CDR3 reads CASSPTWAVPNTDTQYF. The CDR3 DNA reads TGTGCCAGCAGCCCGACCTGGGCTGTTCCCAACACAGATACGCAGTATTTT. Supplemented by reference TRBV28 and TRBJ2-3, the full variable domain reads DVKVTQSSRYLVKRTGEKVFLECVQDMDHENMFWYRQDPGLGLRLIYFSYDVKMKEKGDIPEGYSVSREKKERFSLILESASTNQTSMYLCASSPTWAVPNTDTQYFGPGTRLTVL.

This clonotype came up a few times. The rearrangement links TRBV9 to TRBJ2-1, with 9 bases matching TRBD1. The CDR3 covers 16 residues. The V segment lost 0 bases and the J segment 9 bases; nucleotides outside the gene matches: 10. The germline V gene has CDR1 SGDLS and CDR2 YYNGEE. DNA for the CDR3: TGTGCCAGCAGCGTAGGAAGGACAGGGGCCAAGGGTGAGCAGTTCTTC. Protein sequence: CASSVGRTGAKGEQFF.

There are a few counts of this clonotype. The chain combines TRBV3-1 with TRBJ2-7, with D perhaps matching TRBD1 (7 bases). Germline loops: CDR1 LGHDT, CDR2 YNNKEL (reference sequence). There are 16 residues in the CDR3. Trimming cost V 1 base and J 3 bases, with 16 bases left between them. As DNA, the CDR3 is TGTGCCAGCAGCCAAGCCCAAACGCAGGGGGGCTACGAGCAGTACTTC. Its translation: CASSQAQTQGGYEQYF.

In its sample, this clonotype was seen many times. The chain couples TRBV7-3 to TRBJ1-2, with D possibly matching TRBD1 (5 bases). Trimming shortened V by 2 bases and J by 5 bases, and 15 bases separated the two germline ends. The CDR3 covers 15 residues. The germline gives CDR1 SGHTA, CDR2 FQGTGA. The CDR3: CASSLQGSGLYGYTF. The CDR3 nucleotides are TGTGCCAGCAGCTTACAGGGTTCGGGGCTTTATGGCTACACCTTC.

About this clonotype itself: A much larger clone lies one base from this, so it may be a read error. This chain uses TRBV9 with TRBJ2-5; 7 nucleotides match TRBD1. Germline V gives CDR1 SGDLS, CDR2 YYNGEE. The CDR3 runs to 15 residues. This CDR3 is CASCVGGRLQETQYF. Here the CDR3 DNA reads TGTGCCAGCTGCGTAGGGGGCAGGCTTCAAGAGACCCAGTACTTC.

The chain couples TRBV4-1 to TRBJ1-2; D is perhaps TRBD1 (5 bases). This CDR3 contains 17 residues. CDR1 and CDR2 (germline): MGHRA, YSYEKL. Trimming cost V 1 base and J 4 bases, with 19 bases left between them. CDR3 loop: CASSQVTGPGILYGYTF. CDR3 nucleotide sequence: TGCGCCAGCAGCCAAGTAACGGGACCCGGAATTCTCTATGGCTACACCTTC.

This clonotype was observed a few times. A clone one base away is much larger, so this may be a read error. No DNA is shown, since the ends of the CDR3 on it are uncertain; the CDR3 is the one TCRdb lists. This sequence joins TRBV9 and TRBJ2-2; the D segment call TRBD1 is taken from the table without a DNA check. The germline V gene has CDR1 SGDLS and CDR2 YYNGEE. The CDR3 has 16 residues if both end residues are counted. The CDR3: CASSVAWAPGAGERFF.

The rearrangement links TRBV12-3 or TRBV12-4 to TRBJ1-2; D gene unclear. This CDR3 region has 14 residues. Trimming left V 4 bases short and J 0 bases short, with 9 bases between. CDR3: CASSYTAANYGYTF. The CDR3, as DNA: TGTGCCAGCAGTTATACAGCCGCTAACTATGGCTACACCTTC.

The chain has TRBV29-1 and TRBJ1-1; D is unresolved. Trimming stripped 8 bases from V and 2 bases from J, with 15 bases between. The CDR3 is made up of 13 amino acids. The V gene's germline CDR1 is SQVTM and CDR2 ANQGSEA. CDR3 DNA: TGCAGCCCCTCCATGTATGCAAACACTGAAGCTTTCTTT. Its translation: CSPSMYANTEAFF.

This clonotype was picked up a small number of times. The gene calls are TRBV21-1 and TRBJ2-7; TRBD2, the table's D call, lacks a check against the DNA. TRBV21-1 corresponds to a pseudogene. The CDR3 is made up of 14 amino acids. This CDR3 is CASTTLGRNYEQYF. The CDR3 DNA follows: TGTGCCAGCACCACCTTGGGGAGAAACTACGAGCAGTACTTC.

CDR3 protein: CASSYAIDYEQYF. Written as DNA, the CDR3 is TGTGCCAGCAGCTACGCGATAGACTACGAGCAGTACTTC. This chain links TRBV5-4 with TRBJ2-7, with D hard to call. Germline CDR1 reads SGHNT; CDR2 reads YYREEE (reference sequence). Trimming cost V 3 bases and J 3 bases, with 10 bases left between them. The CDR3 contains 13 residues.

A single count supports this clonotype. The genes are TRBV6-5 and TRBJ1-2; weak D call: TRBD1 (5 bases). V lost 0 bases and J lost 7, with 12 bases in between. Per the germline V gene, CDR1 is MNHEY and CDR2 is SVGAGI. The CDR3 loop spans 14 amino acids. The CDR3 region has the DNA TGTGCCAGCAGTTACTCTCAGGGTCAGAGTGGCTACACCTTC. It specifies CASSYSQGQSGYTF.

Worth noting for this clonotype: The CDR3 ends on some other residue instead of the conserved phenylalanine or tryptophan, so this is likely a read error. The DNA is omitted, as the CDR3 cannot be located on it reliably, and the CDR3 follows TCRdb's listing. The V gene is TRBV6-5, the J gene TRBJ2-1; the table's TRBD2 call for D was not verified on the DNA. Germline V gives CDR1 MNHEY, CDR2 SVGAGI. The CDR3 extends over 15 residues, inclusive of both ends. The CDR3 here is CASTAGRAYGYTFGS.

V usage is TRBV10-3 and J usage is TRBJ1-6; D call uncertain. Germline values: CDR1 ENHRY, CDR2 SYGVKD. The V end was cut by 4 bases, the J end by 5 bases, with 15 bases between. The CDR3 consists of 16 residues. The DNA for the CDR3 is TGTGCCATCAGTGTACTAGGGCTACCGGATAATTCACCCCTCCACTTT. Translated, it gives CAISVLGLPDNSPLHF.

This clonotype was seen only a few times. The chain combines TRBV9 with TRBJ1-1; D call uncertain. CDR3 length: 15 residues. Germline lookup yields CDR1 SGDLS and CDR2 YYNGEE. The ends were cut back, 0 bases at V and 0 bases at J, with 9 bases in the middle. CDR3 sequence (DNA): TGTGCCAGCAGCGTAGATGAGGGAGTGAACACTGAAGCTTTCTTT. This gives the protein CASSVDEGVNTEAFF.

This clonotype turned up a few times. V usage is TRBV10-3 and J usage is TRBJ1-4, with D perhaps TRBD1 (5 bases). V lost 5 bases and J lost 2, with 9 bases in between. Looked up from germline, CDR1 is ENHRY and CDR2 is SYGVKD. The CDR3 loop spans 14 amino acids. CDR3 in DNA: TGTGCCATCAGTTCAGGGTGGACTAATGAAAAACTGTTTTTT. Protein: CAISSGWTNEKLFF.

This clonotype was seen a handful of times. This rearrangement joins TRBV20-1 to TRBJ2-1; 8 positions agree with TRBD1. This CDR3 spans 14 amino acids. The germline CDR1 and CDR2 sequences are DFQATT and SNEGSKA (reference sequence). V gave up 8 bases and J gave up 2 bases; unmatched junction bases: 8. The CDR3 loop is CSPMDRDAYNEQFF. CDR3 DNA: TGCAGTCCTATGGACAGGGACGCCTACAATGAGCAGTTCTTC.

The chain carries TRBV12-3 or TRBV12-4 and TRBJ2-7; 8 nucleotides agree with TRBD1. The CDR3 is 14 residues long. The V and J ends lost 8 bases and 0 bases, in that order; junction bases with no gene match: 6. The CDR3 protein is CASRGDRSSYEQYF. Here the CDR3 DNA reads TGTGCCAGCCGAGGGGACAGGAGCTCCTACGAGCAGTACTTC.

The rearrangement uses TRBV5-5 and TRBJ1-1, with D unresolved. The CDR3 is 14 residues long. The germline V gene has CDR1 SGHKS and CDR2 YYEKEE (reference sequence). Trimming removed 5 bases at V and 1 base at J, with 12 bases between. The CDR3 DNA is TGTGCCAGCAGTCCCGTAGCGGCGAACACTGAAGCTTTCTTT. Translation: CASSPVAANTEAFF.

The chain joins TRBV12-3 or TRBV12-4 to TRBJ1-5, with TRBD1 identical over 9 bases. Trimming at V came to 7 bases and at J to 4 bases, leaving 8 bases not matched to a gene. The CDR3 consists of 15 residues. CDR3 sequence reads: CASTPTGGGNQPQHF. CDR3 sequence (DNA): TGTGCCAGCACCCCGACAGGGGGGGGTAATCAGCCCCAGCATTTT.

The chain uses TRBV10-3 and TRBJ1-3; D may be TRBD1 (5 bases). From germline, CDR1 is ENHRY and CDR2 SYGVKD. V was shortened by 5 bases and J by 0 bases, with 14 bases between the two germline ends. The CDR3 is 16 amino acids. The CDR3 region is CAISPAAGGSGNTIYF. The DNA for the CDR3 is TGTGCCATCAGTCCCGCTGCTGGGGGCTCTGGAAACACCATATATTTT.

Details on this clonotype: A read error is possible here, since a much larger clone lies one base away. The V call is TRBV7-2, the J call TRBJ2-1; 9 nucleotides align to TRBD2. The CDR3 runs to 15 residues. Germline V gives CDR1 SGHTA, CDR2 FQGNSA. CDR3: CASSLAGRYSYEQFF. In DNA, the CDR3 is TGTGCCAGCAGCCTAGCGGGGCGATACTCCTACGAGCAGTTCTTC.

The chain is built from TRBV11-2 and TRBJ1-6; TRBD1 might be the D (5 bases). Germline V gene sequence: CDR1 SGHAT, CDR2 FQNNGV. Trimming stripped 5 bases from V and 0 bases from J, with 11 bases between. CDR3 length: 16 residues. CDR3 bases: TGTGCCAGCAGCGGGAGTGGGGGCTCCTATAATTCACCCCTCCACTTT. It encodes CASSGSGGSYNSPLHF.

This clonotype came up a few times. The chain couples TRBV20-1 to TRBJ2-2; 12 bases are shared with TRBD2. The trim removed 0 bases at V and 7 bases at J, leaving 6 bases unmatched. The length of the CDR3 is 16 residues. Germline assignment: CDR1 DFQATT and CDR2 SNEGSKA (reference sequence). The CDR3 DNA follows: TGCAGTGCTAGAGATCTAGCGGGGGGGCTTGGCGGGGAGCTGTTTTTT. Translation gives CSARDLAGGLGGELFF.